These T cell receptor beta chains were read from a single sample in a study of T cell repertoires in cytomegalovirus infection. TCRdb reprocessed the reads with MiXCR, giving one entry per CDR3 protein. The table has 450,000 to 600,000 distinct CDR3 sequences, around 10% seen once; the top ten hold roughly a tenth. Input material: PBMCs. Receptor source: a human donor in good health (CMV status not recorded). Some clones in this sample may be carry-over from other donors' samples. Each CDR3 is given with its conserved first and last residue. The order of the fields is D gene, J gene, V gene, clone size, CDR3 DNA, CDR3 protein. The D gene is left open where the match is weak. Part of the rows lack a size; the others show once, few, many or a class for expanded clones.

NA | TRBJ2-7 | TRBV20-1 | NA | TGCAGTGCTACCCCCGGGGCTTCCGAGCAGTACTTC | CSATPGASEQYF
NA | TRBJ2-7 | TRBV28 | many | TGTGCCAGCAACGACCCCGGGACCGGTAACTACGAGCAGTACTTC | CASNDPGTGNYEQYF
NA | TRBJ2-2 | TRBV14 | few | TGTGCCAGCAGCCAAGGCACCCCTAAGTTGTTTTTT | CASSQGTPKLFF
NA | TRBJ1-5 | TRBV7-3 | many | TGTGCCAGCAGCTTAACGGCACAGGTCGACCAGCCCCAGCATTTT | CASSLTAQVDQPQHF
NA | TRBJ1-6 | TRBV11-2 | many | TGTGCCAGCAGCTTGGGACAAAATAATTCACCCCTCCACTTT | CASSLGQNNSPLHF
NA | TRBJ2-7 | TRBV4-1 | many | TGCGCCAGCAGCCCCGACAGTTACTACGAGCAGTACTTC | CASSPDSYYEQYF
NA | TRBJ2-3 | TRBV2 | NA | TGTGCCAGCAGTGAGGTGGATACGCAGTATTTT | CASSEVDTQYF
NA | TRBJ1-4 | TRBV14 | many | TGCGCCAGCAGCCAAGGTCTTAATGAAAAACTGTTTTTT | CASSQGLNEKLFF
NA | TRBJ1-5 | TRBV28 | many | TGTGCCAGCAGTATCCAGCCCCAGCATTTT | CASSIQPQHF
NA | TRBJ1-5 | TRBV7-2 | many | TGTGCCAGCAGGCGGACGACGGGCCTAAGCAATCAGCCCCAGCATTTT | CASRRTTGLSNQPQHF
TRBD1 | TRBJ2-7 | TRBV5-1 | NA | TGCGCCAGCAGCCTCAACAGGGGCCGCCGTGGGTACGAGCAGTACTTC | CASSLNRGRRGYEQYF
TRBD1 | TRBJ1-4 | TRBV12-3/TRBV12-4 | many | TGTGCCAGCAGCCTCGGGACAGGGGAGGAAAAACTGTTTTTT | CASSLGTGEEKLFF
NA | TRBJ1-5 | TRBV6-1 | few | TGTGCCAGCAGTGAAATCTTGGGACGATCGAGCAATCAGCCCCAGCATTTT | CASSEILGRSSNQPQHF
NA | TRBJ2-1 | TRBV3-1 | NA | TGTGCCAGCAGCCAAGTTGAGGTGCAGTTCTTC | CASSQVEVQFF
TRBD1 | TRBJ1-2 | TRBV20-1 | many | TGCAGTGCTAGGGGGGACAGGGGTGATCTCAACTATGGCTACACCTTC | CSARGDRGDLNYGYTF
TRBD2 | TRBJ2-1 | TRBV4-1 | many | TGCGCCAGCAGCCGGATACTAGCGGGAGCCCCGCATGAGCAGTTCTTC | CASSRILAGAPHEQFF
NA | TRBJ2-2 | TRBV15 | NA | TGTGCCACCAGCAGAGATGACCGTTTGGGCACCGGGGAGCTGTTTTTT | CATSRDDRLGTGELFF
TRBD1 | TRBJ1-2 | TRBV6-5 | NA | TGTGCCAGCAGCAAGCCGGGACAGGGATCGCGTGGCTACACCTTC | CASSKPGQGSRGYTF
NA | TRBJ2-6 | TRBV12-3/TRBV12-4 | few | TGTGCCAGCATCCCTAGCAGGGGTCTCTTCTCTGGGGCCAACGTCCTGACTTTC | CASIPSRGLFSGANVLTF
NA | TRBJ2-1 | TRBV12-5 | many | TGTGCTAGTGGTTTGGGGACGTACAATGAGCAGTTCTTC | CASGLGTYNEQFF
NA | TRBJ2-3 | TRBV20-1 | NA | TGCAGGGCGGGGAGCACAGATACGCAGTATTTT | CRAGSTDTQYF
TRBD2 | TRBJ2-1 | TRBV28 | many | TGTGCCAGCAGTCGCGGGAGGTCCTACAATGAGCAGTTCTTC | CASSRGRSYNEQFF
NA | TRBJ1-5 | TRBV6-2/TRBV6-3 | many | TGTGCCAGCAGTACCCTCGGGCGGCCCCAGCATTTT | CASSTLGRPQHF
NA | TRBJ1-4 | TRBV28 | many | TGTGCCAGCAGTTTTAGATCGAATGAAAAACTGTTTTTT | CASSFRSNEKLFF
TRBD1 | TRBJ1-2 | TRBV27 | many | TGTGCCAGCAGTTGGACAGGGCTACTCCGTAACTATGGCTACACCTTC | CASSWTGLLRNYGYTF
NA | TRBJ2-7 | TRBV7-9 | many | TGTGCCAGCAGCTTAAGTTCAGGGAACTACGAGCAGTACTTC | CASSLSSGNYEQYF
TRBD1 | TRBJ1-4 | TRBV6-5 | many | TGTGCCAGCAGTTACTCGCATCTACGACGGACAGGGGAGCAGAAGAGTCTGTTTTTT | CASSYSHLRRTGEQKSLFF